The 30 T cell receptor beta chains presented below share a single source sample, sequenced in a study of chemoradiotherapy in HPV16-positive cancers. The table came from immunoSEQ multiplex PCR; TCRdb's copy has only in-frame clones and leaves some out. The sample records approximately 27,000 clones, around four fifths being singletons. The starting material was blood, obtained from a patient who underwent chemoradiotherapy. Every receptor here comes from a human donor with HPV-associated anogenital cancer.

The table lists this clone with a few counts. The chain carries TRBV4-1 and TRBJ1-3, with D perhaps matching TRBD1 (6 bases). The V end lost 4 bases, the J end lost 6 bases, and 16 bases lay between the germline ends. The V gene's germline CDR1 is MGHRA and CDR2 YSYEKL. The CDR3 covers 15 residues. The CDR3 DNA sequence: TGCGCCAGCAGCCCCTACAGGGAGGAGGCAAACACCATATATTTT. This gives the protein CASSPYREEANTIYF.

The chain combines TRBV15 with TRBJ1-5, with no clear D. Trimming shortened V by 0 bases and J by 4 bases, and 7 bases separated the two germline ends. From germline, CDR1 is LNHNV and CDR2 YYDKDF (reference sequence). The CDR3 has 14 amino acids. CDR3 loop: CATSRDPSNQPQHF. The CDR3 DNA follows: TGTGCCACCAGCAGAGACCCGAGTAATCAGCCCCAGCATTTT.

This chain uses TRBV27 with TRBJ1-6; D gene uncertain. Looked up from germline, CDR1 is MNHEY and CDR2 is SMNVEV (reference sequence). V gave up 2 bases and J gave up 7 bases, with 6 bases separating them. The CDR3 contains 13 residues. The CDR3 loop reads CASSLRVNSPLHF. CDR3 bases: TGTGCCAGCAGTTTAAGGGTGAATTCACCCCTCCACTTT.

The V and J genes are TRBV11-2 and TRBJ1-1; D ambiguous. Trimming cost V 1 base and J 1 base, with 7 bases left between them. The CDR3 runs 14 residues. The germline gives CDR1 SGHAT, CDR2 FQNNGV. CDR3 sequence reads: CASSLGPGNTEAFF. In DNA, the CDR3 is TGTGCCAGCAGCTTAGGTCCCGGGAACACTGAAGCTTTCTTT.

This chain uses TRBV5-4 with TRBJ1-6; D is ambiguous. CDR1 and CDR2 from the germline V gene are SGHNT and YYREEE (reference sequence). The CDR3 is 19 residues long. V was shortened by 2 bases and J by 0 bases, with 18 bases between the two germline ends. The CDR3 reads CASSFSFVDGSSYNSPLHF. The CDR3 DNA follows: TGTGCCAGCAGCTTTAGCTTCGTGGACGGAAGCTCCTATAATTCACCCCTCCACTTT.

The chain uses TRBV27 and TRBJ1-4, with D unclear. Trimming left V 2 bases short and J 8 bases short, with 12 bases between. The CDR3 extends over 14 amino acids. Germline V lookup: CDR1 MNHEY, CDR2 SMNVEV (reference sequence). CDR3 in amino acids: CASSLTGYWEKLFF. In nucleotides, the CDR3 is TGTGCCAGCAGTTTAACCGGATATTGGGAAAAACTGTTTTTT.

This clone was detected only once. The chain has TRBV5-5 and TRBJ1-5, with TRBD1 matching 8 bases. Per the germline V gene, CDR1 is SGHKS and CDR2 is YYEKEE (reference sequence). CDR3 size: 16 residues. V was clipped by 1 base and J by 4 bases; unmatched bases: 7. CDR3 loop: CASSLMGRGPNQPQHF. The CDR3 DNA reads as TGTGCCAGCAGCTTGATGGGCAGGGGGCCGAATCAGCCCCAGCATTTT. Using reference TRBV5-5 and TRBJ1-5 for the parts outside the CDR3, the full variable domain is DAGVTQSPTHLIKTRGQQVTLRCSPISGHKSVSWYQQVLGQGPQFIFQYYEKEERGRGNFPDRFSARQFPNYSSELNVNALLLGDSALYLCASSLMGRGPNQPQHFGDGTRLSIL.

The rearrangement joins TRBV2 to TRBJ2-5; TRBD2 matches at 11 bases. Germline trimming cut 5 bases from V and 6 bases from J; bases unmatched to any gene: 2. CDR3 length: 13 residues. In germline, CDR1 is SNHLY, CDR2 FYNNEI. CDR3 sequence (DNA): TGTGCCAGCAGTTTAGCGGGGGGGAAGACCCAGTACTTC. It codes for CASSLAGGKTQYF.

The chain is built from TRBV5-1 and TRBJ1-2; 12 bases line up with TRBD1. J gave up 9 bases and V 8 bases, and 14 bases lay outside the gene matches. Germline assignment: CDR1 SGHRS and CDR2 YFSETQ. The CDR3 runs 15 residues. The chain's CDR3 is CASRLWGDRGHRYTF. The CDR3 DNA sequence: TGCGCCAGTAGATTGTGGGGGGACAGGGGGCATCGCTACACCTTC.

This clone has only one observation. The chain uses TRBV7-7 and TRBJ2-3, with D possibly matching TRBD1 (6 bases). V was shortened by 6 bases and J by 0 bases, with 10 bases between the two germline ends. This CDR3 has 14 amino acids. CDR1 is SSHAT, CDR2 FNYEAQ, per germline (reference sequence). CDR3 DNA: TGTGCCAGCAGTTACGGACAGAGCACAGATACGCAGTATTTT. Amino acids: CASSYGQSTDTQYF.

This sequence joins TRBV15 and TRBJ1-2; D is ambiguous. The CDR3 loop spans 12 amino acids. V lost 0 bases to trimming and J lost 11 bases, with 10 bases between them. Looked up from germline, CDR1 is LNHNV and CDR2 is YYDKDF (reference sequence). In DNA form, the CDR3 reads TGTGCCACCAGCAGAGATATGGCGGATTACACCTTC. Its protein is CATSRDMADYTF. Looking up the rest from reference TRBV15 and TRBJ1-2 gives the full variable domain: DAMVIQNPRYQVTQFGKPVTLSCSQTLNHNVMYWYQQKSSQAPKLLFHYYDKDFNNEADTPDNFQSRRPNTSFCFLDIRSPGLGDTAMYLCATSRDMADYTFGSGTRLTVV.

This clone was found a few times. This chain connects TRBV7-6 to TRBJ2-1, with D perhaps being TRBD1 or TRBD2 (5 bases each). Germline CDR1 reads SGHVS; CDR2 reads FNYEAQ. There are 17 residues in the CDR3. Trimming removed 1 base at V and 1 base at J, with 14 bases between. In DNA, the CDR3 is TGTGCCAGCAGCTTAGTTAGTGGGGGTAGATCCTACAATGAGCAGTTCTTC. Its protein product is CASSLVSGGRSYNEQFF.

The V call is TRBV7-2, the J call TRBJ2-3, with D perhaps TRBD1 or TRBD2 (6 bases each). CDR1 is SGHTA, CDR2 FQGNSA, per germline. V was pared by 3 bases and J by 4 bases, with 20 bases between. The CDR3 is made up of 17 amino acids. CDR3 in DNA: TGTGCCAGCAGCTTGGGACGGGGGCAAGCGGTATCAGATACGCAGTATTTT. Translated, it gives CASSLGRGQAVSDTQYF.

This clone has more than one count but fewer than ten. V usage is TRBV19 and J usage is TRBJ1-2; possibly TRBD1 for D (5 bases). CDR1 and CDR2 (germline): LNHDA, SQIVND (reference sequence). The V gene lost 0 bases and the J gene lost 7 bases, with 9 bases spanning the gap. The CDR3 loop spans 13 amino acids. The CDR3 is CASSIDRGSGYTF. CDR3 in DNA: TGTGCCAGTAGTATAGACCGGGGCAGTGGCTACACCTTC.

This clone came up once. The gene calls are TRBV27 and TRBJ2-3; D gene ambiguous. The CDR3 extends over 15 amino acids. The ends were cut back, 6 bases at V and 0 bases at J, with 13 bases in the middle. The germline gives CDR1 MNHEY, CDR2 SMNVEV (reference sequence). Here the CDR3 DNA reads TGTGCCAGCAGGATCGAGGCACGAAGCACAGATACGCAGTATTTT. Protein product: CASRIEARSTDTQYF.

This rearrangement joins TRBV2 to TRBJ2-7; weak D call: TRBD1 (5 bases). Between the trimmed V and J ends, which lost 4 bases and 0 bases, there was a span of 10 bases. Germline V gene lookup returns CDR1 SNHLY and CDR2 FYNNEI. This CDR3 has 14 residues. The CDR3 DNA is TGTGCCAGCAGTGGAACAGGTCCCTCCTACGAGCAGTACTTC. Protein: CASSGTGPSYEQYF.

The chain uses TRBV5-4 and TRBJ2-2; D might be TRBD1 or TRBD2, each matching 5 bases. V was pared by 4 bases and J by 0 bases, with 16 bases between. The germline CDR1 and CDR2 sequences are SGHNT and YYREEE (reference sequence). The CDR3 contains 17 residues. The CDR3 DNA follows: TGTGCCAGCAGCCCTGGGGGTATTGTTGCGAACACCGGGGAGCTGTTTTTT. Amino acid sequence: CASSPGGIVANTGELFF.

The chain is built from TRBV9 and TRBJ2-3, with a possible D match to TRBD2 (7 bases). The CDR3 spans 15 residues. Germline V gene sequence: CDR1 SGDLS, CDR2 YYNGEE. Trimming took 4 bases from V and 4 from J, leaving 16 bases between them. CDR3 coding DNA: TGTGCCAGCAGCCCCCGGGGGGCTCAGGCAGATACGCAGTATTTT. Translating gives CASSPRGAQADTQYF.

Here the CDR3 DNA reads TGCGCCGTGACTAGGGACTATGGCTACACCTTC. Protein: CAVTRDYGYTF. V is TRBV10-2 and J is TRBJ1-2; D is undetermined. Trimming left V 11 bases short and J 3 bases short, with 10 bases between. This CDR3 is built from 11 residues. From germline, CDR1 is WSHSY and CDR2 SAAADI.

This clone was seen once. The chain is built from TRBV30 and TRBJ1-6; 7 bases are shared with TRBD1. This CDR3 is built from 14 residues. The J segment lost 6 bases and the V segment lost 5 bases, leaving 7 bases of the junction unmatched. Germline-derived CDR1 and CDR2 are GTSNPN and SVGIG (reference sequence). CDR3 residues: CAWGLRGGNSPLHF. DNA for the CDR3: TGTGCCTGGGGGCTCAGGGGGGGTAATTCACCCCTCCACTTT.

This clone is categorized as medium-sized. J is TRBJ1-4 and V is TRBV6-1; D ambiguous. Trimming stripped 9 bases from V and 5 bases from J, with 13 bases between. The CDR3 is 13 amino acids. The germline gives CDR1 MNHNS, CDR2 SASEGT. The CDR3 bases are TGTGCCAGTGGGCCCGGCGAGAATGAAAAACTGTTTTTT. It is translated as CASGPGENEKLFF.

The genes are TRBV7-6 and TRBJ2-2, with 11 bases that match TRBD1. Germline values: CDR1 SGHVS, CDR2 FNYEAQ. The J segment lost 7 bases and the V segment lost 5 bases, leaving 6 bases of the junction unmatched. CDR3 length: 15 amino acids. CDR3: CASSPGQGAHGELFF. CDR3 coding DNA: TGTGCCAGCAGCCCCGGACAGGGGGCTCACGGGGAGCTGTTTTTT. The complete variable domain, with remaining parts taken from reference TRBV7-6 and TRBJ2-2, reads GAGVSQSPRYKVTKRGQDVALRCDPISGHVSLYWYRQALGQGPEFLTYFNYEAQQDKSGLPNDRFSAERPEGSISTLTIQRTEQRDSAMYRCASSPGQGAHGELFFGEGSRLTVL.

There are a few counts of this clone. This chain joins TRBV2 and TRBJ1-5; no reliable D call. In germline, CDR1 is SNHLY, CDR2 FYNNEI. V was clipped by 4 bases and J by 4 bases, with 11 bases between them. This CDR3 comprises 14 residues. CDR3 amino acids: CASSVERGNQPQHF. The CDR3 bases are TGTGCCAGCAGTGTTGAAAGAGGAAATCAGCCCCAGCATTTT.

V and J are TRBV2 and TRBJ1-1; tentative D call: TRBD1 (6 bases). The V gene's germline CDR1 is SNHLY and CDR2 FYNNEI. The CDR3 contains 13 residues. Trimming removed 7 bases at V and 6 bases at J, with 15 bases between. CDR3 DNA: TGTGCCAGCATGGTAGACAGGAGGCCTGAAGCTTTCTTT. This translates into CASMVDRRPEAFF.

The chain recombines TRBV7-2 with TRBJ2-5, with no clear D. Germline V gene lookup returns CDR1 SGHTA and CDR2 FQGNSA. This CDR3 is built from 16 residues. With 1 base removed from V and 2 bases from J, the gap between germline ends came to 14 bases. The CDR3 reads CASSLEIRRTQETQYF. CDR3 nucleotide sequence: TGTGCCAGCAGCTTAGAGATCCGGCGAACACAAGAGACCCAGTACTTC. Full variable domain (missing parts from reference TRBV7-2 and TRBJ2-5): GAGVSQSPSNKVTEKGKDVELRCDPISGHTALYWYRQSLGQGLEFLIYFQGNSAPDKSGLPSDRFSAERTGGSVSTLTIQRTQQEDSAVYLCASSLEIRRTQETQYFGPGTRLLVL.

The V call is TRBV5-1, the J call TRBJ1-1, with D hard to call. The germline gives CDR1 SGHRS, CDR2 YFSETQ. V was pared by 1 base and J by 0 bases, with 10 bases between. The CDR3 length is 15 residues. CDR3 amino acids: CASSLSWTVNTEAFF. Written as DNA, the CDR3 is TGCGCCAGCAGCTTGTCATGGACGGTGAACACTGAAGCTTTCTTT.

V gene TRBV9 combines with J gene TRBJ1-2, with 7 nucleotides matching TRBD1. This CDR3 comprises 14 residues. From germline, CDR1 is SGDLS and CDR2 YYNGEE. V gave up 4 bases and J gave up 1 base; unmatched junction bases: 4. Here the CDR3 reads CASSPDRSNYGYTF. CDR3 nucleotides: TGTGCCAGCAGCCCGGACAGGAGTAACTATGGCTACACCTTC.

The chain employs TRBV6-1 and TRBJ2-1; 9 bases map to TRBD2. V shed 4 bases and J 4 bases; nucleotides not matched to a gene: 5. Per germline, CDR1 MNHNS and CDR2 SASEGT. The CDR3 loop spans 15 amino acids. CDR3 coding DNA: TGTGCCAGCAGTGTCGGGACTAGCTTGTACAATGAGCAGTTCTTC. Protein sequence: CASSVGTSLYNEQFF.

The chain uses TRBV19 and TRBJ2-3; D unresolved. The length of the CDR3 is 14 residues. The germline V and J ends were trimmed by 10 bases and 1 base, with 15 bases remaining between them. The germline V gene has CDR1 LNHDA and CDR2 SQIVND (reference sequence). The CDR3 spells CAIRTGRGTDTQYF. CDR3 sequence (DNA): TGTGCCATTCGGACCGGACGGGGCACAGATACGCAGTATTTT.

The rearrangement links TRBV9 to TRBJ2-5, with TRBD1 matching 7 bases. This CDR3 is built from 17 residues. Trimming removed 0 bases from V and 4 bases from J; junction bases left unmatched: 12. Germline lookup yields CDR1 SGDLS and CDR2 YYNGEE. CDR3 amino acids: CASSVDVGGSVAETQYF. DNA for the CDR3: TGTGCCAGCAGCGTAGATGTAGGGGGCTCCGTTGCAGAGACCCAGTACTTC.